This paragraph covers one TCR beta chain sequence. Antigen specificity is unknown. This CDR3 is built from 16 residues. In germline, CDR1 is KGHSH, CDR2 LQKENI. The V end lost 2 bases, the J end lost 5 bases, and 18 bases lay between the germline ends. The use of a sample-barcoded 5' primer and a J-beta primer mix characterized a second PCR of 7 to 11 cycles. TCRdb analysed the 5' RACE reads with MiXCR anew, one entry per CDR3 protein. This table holds around 1,500,000 distinct CDR3 sequences, about 40% found once. This sample is part of a study of blood T cells in healthy people across ages. Findings of the study overall: Unsorted PBMC material precluded a definitive naive versus antigen-experienced comparison.

The clonotype originates from a woman between 18 and 29 years old in good health. The chain couples TRBV18 to TRBJ1-2; TRBD1 is a possible D gene (5 bases). Material for sequencing was blood. The CDR3 is CASSPGRDELTYGYTF. The CDR3 nucleotides read TGTGCCAGCTCACCAGGTCGGGACGAACTTACGTATGGCTACACCTTC.